The rows below give T cell receptor beta chains drawn from one sample of a study of shared clonotypes between healthy human individuals. Some clones are missing from TCRdb's copy, which holds only in-frame ones; the method was immunoSEQ multiplex PCR. This sample has millions of clones; 85% to 95% occur once, and the top ten carry about 1.8%. Sequenced sample: naive CD8+ T cells from PBMCs. These receptors originate from a man between 18 and 29 years old in good health. Some clones in this sample may be carry-over from other donors' samples. The CDR3 runs from the conserved cysteine through the conserved F or W. A D gene is named only where the DNA matches it firmly. The size entry is marked missing in some rows and otherwise reads once, few, many or a size class.

abundance	d_gene	v_gene	j_gene	CDR3aa	CDR3nt
few	.	TRBV9	TRBJ1-3	CANLCVYF	TGTGCCAACCTTTGTGTATATTTT
.	.	TRBV27	TRBJ2-2	CASSQPWGLLTGELFF	TGTGCCAGCAGCCAACCCTGGGGACTTCTCACCGGGGAGCTGTTTTTT
.	.	TRBV28	TRBJ2-7	CASSTRGGSAEQYF	TGTGCCAGCAGCACTCGTGGTGGGTCCGCCGAGCAGTACTTC
.	.	TRBV28	TRBJ2-7	CASAGARSSYEQYF	TGTGCCAGCGCCGGGGCGCGGTCCTCCTACGAGCAGTACTTC
.	.	TRBV4-2	TRBJ2-1	CASSQGDEQFF	TGTGCCAGCAGCCAGGGCGATGAGCAGTTCTTC
.	.	TRBV15	TRBJ1-5	CATSNFSFRVQPQHF	TGTGCCACCAGCAACTTCTCTTTCAGGGTTCAGCCCCAGCATTTT
.	TRBD1	TRBV11-2	TRBJ2-7	CASSTRQGPKLEQYF	TGTGCCAGCAGCACCCGACAGGGACCTAAGCTCGAGCAGTACTTC
.	TRBD1	TRBV11-2	TRBJ2-1	CASSSWTGDSYNEQFF	TGTGCCAGCAGCTCGTGGACAGGGGATTCCTACAATGAGCAGTTCTTC
.	TRBD1	TRBV5-4	TRBJ1-1	CASSLNGQARTEAFF	TGTGCCAGCAGCCTGAATGGACAGGCTCGCACTGAAGCTTTCTTT
.	.	TRBV19	TRBJ2-3	CASRSGSGQYF	TGTGCCAGTAGGTCCGGTTCGGGGCAGTATTTT
.	TRBD2	TRBV9	TRBJ2-1	CASSVGVSGGDRPFF	TGTGCCAGCAGCGTAGGGGTTAGCGGGGGTGATCGCCCGTTCTTC
once	.	TRBV7-9	TRBJ2-4	CASSSHGARVGKNIQYF	TGTGCCAGCAGCTCCCACGGCGCGAGAGTGGGCAAAAACATTCAGTACTTC
.	.	TRBV29-1	TRBJ2-1	CSVETSTSRNEQFF	TGCAGCGTTGAGACGTCTACTAGCCGCAATGAGCAGTTCTTC
.	.	TRBV6-6	TRBJ1-1	CASSYSEAGTEAFF	TGTGCCAGCAGTTACTCGGAGGCGGGGACTGAAGCTTTCTTT
.	TRBD2	TRBV27	TRBJ2-3	CASSLLTWSGRSVDTQYF	TGTGCCAGCAGTTTATTAACCTGGAGCGGGAGGAGTGTGGATACGCAGTATTTT
.	.	TRBV16	TRBJ2-4	CASSPPENIQYF	TGTGCCAGCAGCCCCCCCGAAAACATTCAGTACTTC
.	.	TRBV7-9	TRBJ2-2	CASTLIFAGELFF	TGTGCCAGCACCCTTATATTCGCCGGGGAGCTGTTTTTT
.	.	TRBV27	TRBJ1-1	CASSFTLNTEAFF	TGTGCCAGCAGTTTTACTCTGAACACTGAAGCTTTCTTT
few	.	TRBV19	TRBJ1-2	CASSPREGPNYGYTF	TGTGCCAGTAGTCCCCGGGAGGGCCCTAACTATGGCTACACCTTC
.	.	TRBV5-6	TRBJ2-5	CASSLTDLSQETQYF	TGTGCCAGCAGCTTGACGGACTTGAGTCAAGAGACCCAGTACTTC
.	.	TRBV7-3	TRBJ2-2	CASWGGGANTGELFF	TGTGCCAGCTGGGGTGGGGGCGCGAACACCGGGGAGCTGTTTTTT
.	TRBD2	TRBV19	TRBJ2-1	CASMGVAGSSYNEQFF	TGTGCCAGTATGGGGGTAGCGGGGAGCTCCTACAATGAGCAGTTCTTC
.	TRBD2	TRBV9	TRBJ2-2	CASSVELAGVTGELFF	TGTGCCAGCAGCGTAGAACTAGCGGGAGTCACCGGGGAGCTGTTTTTT
.	.	TRBV11-2	TRBJ1-3	CASSLVGRALSIYF	TGTGCCAGCAGCTTAGTCGGCAGGGCTCTATCCATATATTTT
.	TRBD1	TRBV7-9	TRBJ1-6	CASSDGQGHNSPLHF	TGTGCCAGCAGCGACGGACAGGGCCATAATTCACCCCTCCACTTT
.	.	TRBV28	TRBJ2-7	CASRQTEWARAGYEQYF	TGTGCCAGCAGGCAGACGGAGTGGGCCAGGGCCGGCTACGAGCAGTACTTC
.	.	TRBV4-1	TRBJ2-3	CASSQDWGADTQYF	TGCGCCAGCAGCCAAGATTGGGGTGCAGATACGCAGTATTTT
.	.	TRBV11-2	TRBJ2-7	CASSLVGSYEQYF	TGTGCCAGCAGCTTAGTAGGTTCCTACGAGCAGTACTTC
.	.	TRBV2	TRBJ2-2	CASSVAGTGELFF	TGTGCCAGCAGTGTAGCAGGGACCGGGGAGCTGTTTTTT
.	TRBD1	TRBV9	TRBJ1-2	CASSVTGAPGYGYTF	TGTGCCAGCAGCGTGACAGGGGCCCCAGGGTATGGCTACACCTTC
.	TRBD2	TRBV4-3	TRBJ2-1	CASSQDWSGTRYNEQFF	TGCGCCAGCAGCCAAGATTGGTCGGGGACTAGGTACAATGAGCAGTTCTTC
few	.	TRBV2	TRBJ1-4	CASIEGPARGEKLFF	TGTGCCAGCATCGAAGGCCCCGCGCGAGGTGAAAAACTGTTTTTT
.	.	TRBV2	TRBJ2-7	CASSDNRLPYEQYF	TGTGCCAGCAGTGACAATAGGCTACCCTACGAGCAGTACTTC
.	.	TRBV11-2	TRBJ1-1	CASSLDRPGTEAFF	TGTGCCAGCAGCTTAGATCGGCCGGGCACTGAAGCTTTCTTT
.	.	TRBV7-3	TRBJ2-3	CASSLIGGSTDTQYF	TGTGCCAGCAGCTTAATCGGCGGCAGCACAGATACGCAGTATTTT
once	.	TRBV19	TRBJ2-2	CASSIRLVLSMDTGELFF	TGTGCCAGTAGTATTAGGCTAGTACTGTCTATGGACACCGGGGAGCTGTTTTTT
once	.	TRBV28	TRBJ2-7	CASSLKGLIGNVYEQYF	TGTGCCAGCAGTTTGAAGGGCCTGATTGGGAATGTCTACGAGCAGTACTTC
.	.	TRBV30	TRBJ2-2	CAWSVPGSGELFF	TGTGCCTGGAGTGTACCGGGGTCAGGGGAGCTGTTTTTT
.	.	TRBV4-3	TRBJ2-3	CASSQLHGTDTQYF	TGCGCCAGCAGCCAACTACATGGCACAGATACGCAGTATTTT
.	TRBD2	TRBV29-1	TRBJ2-1	CSVAGLADLSSYNEQFF	TGCAGCGTTGCAGGCCTAGCGGACCTCAGCTCCTACAATGAGCAGTTCTTC
.	.	TRBV28	TRBJ1-5	CASSLREYNQPQHF	TGTGCCAGCAGTTTAAGGGAGTACAATCAGCCCCAGCATTTT
.	.	TRBV7-9	TRBJ2-7	CASSPSGGVEQYF	TGTGCCAGCAGCCCCAGCGGTGGGGTCGAGCAGTACTTC
.	.	TRBV4-1	TRBJ2-7	CASSQFAGSYEQYF	TGCGCCAGCAGCCAATTTGCGGGCTCCTACGAGCAGTACTTC
.	TRBD2	TRBV11-2	TRBJ2-5	CASSLVTSGSGETQYF	TGTGCCAGCAGCTTAGTTACTAGCGGGAGTGGAGAGACCCAGTACTTC
.	.	TRBV7-3	TRBJ2-3	CASSFYGGSTDTQYF	TGTGCCAGCAGCTTTTATGGGGGAAGCACAGATACGCAGTATTTT